A selection of T cell receptor beta chains follows, all from one sample in a study of technical replicates of blood from several donors. Some clones are missing from TCRdb's copy, which holds only in-frame ones; the method was immunoSEQ multiplex PCR. The sample includes fewer than 90,000 clones, roughly 90% seen only once; the top ten take roughly 0.38%. Sequencing was done on a sample of T cells isolated from PBMCs. All receptors come from a human donor in good health. CDR3s include the opening cysteine and the closing phenylalanine or tryptophan. The order of the fields is CDR3 protein, J gene, V gene.

CDR3: CASSLGSWTGNQPQHF
J: TRBJ1-5
V: TRBV13

CDR3: CASSQGLAGYEQYF
J: TRBJ2-7
V: TRBV4-1

CDR3: CASSLLQGRGNSPLHF
J: TRBJ1-6
V: TRBV7-9

CDR3: CATSRGDGELFF
J: TRBJ2-2
V: TRBV19

CDR3: CASSSNRDRAPDTQYF
J: TRBJ2-3
V: TRBV18

CDR3: CATSRDPSGGQETQYF
J: TRBJ2-5
V: TRBV15

CDR3: CASSHQGGGHTDTQYF
J: TRBJ2-3
V: TRBV5-4

CDR3: CAISEGTSSSYEQYF
J: TRBJ2-7
V: TRBV10-3

CDR3: CASSLSSGYEQYF
J: TRBJ2-7
V: TRBV7-8

CDR3: CASSPRANYGYTF
J: TRBJ1-2
V: TRBV6-1

CDR3: CASNTNREYNEQFF
J: TRBJ2-1
V: TRBV7-2

CDR3: CASSSGTIETQYF
J: TRBJ2-5
V: TRBV6-5

CDR3: CASSLTSGTSSAETQYF
J: TRBJ2-5
V: TRBV11-3

CDR3: CASSRDSENTIYF
J: TRBJ1-3
V: TRBV9

CDR3: CASSQGLAGTYEQYF
J: TRBJ2-7
V: TRBV28

CDR3: CASSVINEKLFF
J: TRBJ1-4
V: TRBV7-2

CDR3: CASSTGTGDEQFF
J: TRBJ2-1
V: TRBV19

CDR3: CASSFSTGTMEKLFF
J: TRBJ1-4
V: TRBV11-2

CDR3: CASSQDPSGGHSYNEQFF
J: TRBJ2-1
V: TRBV4-3

CDR3: CASSPTFSPGLAGALGEQYF
J: TRBJ2-7
V: TRBV4-2

CDR3: CASSLSWNRGPSNYGYTF
J: TRBJ1-2
V: TRBV11-3

CDR3: CASSIAGGRLFF
J: TRBJ2-2
V: TRBV19

CDR3: CASSLGGPTYEQYF
J: TRBJ2-7
V: TRBV7-3

CDR3: CSVPGQVGQFF
J: TRBJ2-1
V: TRBV20-1

CDR3: CASLDRANYGYTF
J: TRBJ1-2
V: TRBV18

CDR3: CASRERTSGYLVGTDTQYF
J: TRBJ2-3
V: TRBV11-2

CDR3: CASSVTVNTEAFF
J: TRBJ1-1
V: TRBV6-1

CDR3: CASRGQGQGTEAFF
J: TRBJ1-1
V: TRBV2

CDR3: CASSEEHNEKLFF
J: TRBJ1-4
V: TRBV25-1

CDR3: CASSFRGLNEQYF
J: TRBJ2-7
V: TRBV5-4